The 3 T cell receptor beta chains in this list originate from one sample, sequenced in a study of blood T cell repertoires in COVID-19. The method was immunoSEQ multiplex PCR; TCRdb's version includes in-frame clones alone and lacks a portion of them. Of 400,000 or so clones listed, around 84% were seen once; the top ten hold about 3%. Input material: peripheral blood. The receptors were gathered from a human donor in a cohort sampled during active COVID-19.

This chain links TRBV7-8 with TRBJ2-5; 7 nucleotides agree with TRBD2. In germline, CDR1 is SGHVS, CDR2 FQNEAQ. CDR3 length: 16 residues. The V segment lost 5 bases and the J segment 5 bases; nucleotides outside the gene matches: 14. CDR3 amino acids: CASSPGRDSIKETQYF. Written as DNA, the CDR3 is TGTGCCAGCAGCCCGGGGAGGGACTCAATCAAGGAGACCCAGTACTTC.

The sample holds one count of this clone. V is TRBV3-1 (or the pseudogene TRBV3-2) and J is TRBJ2-3; a possible D gene is TRBD2 (6 bases). The CDR3 loop spans 13 amino acids. Germline V gives CDR1 LGHDT, CDR2 YNNKEL (reference sequence). V lost 0 bases to trimming and J lost 11 bases, with 12 bases between them. DNA of the CDR3: TGTGCCAGCAGCCAAGATACCGGGAGTGTGCAGTATTTT. It specifies CASSQDTGSVQYF.

The V gene is TRBV5-1, the J gene TRBJ2-2; 8 positions agree with TRBD1. The CDR3 is 16 amino acids. The J segment lost 7 bases and the V segment lost 4 bases, leaving 12 bases of the junction unmatched. Germline CDR1 and CDR2: SGHRS and YFSETQ. The CDR3 sequence is CASSQRTGKSGGELFF. The CDR3 coding sequence is TGCGCCAGCAGCCAACGGACAGGGAAGTCAGGCGGGGAGCTGTTTTTT.